This T cell receptor (beta chain) was recovered during a study of cytomegalovirus exposure and HLA in healthy donors (dated by TCRdb to 2016 to 2017). About the investigation overall: According to a later analysis, one platform produced both the roughly 130 validation repertoires and the 666 repertoires of the first cohort. The aim of the study was to test whether cataloging public T cell receptors could identify signatures of past pathogen exposure. Along with the roughly 670-subject first cohort, a separate validation cohort of approximately 110 different subjects was used. To predict cytomegalovirus infection status, the study brought together high-throughput TCR immunosequencing, statistical association of individual TCRs with disease status, and machine learning. Study-wide findings and limitations: A later analysis had no HLA typing for the validation cohort, so co-occurrence there was scored across all 120 or so repertoires. The classifier was reported to diagnose cytomegalovirus status with high specificity and sensitivity in both the original cohort and the validation cohort. The authors suggested that the approach could potentially be extended to other disease states and immunological phenotypes. Subsequent analysis determined that TCRs grouped into clusters in the first cohort also showed a tendency toward co-occurrence across the 120 validation repertoires, and 90% to 95% of cluster scores exceeded 0. In vitro tests confirmed that a few of the cytomegalovirus-associated TCR beta chains recognize cytomegalovirus antigens. Most TCR sequences were observed very rarely across donors, whereas some public TCRs were present in many individuals. A total of roughly 160 TCR beta chains were listed by the study as associated with cytomegalovirus.

The donors belonged to the validation cohort of 90 to 150 subjects, which was separate from the roughly 700-subject first cohort. Libraries were constructed by the immunoSEQ multiplex PCR assay. The published analysis was carried out like this. A statistical classification framework was built to diagnose cytomegalovirus status from the catalog of TCR beta chain sequences. TCRdb retrieved this table from immuneACCESS and kept in-frame rearrangements only. Not all clones are present; in checked studies, unresolved V genes account for under half, and no reason is known for the remainder. That table is the source of V, J and clone size, and D and trimming were worked out from the DNA. This sample holds 95,000 to 150,000 clones; roughly 90% were observed only once. About 6.9% of the sample is held by the ten biggest clonotypes. Concerning this clone itself: It has no known antigen specificity. No much larger clone is present one base from it, and per-base qualities are unavailable.

V is reduced by 0 bases and J by 3 bases, leaving a spacing of 9 bases between them. The germline V gene (reference sequence) specifies GTSNPN as CDR1 and SVGIG as CDR2. The CDR3 covers 14 residues, taking in both the cysteine and the phenylalanine. Just CDR3 DNA is preserved here, 42 bases in frame from base 1. The sequenced sample consisted of PBMCs. The chain was built from TRBV30 and TRBJ2-1; tentative D gene TRBD2, with 5 bases matching. This clonotype was sampled from a woman aged 18 to 35 in good health and CMV-seropositive. In nucleotides, the sequence is TGTGCCTGGAGTGTTTTTCGGGACTACAATGAGCAGTTCTTC. Translation gives CAWSVFRDYNEQFF.